The T cell receptor beta chain under discussion was sequenced for a study of molecular identifiers for immune sequencing clone quantification. Overall study: With replicates, the RNA of about 20,000 or 100,000 naive CD8 cells was split five ways and four were sequenced.

Overall study results and limits: Clones carrying above 20 RNA copies accounted for over 97% of effector molecules, under 1% in naive cells.

The use of previously described methods and listed TCR primers produced the bulk TCR libraries. Each CDR3 protein gets one entry after TCRdb re-called the PCR reads with MiXCR. The repertoire holds approximately 630,000 distinct CDR3 sequences, with about 25% as singletons. As regards this clonotype: The target antigen is unknown. The germline gene is not matched at one end of the junction; a read error may be the cause.

The germline V gene encodes CDR1 MGHRA and CDR2 YSYEKL. This CDR3 is built from 14 residues. This chain joins TRBV4-1 and TRBJ1-2; TRBD1 matches 7 bases. Material: naive CD8+ T cells from blood, with Jurkat cell RNA spiked in. The sample's subset: FACS-sorted CD8+CD4-CCR7+CD45RA+ naive T cells. This receptor was taken from a human donor in good health. Some libraries in this study had Jurkat cell RNA spiked in. CDR3 residues: CASSQVGGGYGYSF. The CDR3 DNA reads as TGCGCCAGCAGCCAAGTAGGGGGCGGCTATGGCTACTCCTTC.